Presented here are 15 T cell receptor beta chains from one specimen sequenced in a study of blood T cell repertoires in COVID-19. Clones were sequenced by immunoSEQ multiplex PCR, and TCRdb holds only the in-frame ones, with some missing. The sample lists approximately 270,000 clones; about 85% were seen once. What was sequenced was peripheral blood. The receptors stem from a human donor with COVID-19, enrolled during active disease. The donor label of this sample is uncertain.

The chain couples TRBV7-6 to TRBJ2-7; perhaps TRBD2 as D (6 bases). Germline V lookup: CDR1 SGHVS, CDR2 FNYEAQ. The CDR3 has 14 residues. Trimming left V 1 base short and J 2 bases short, with 9 bases between. CDR3 sequence (DNA): TGTGCCAGCAGCTTAGACGGGAGACCCTACGAGCAGTACTTC. It encodes CASSLDGRPYEQYF.

The chain links TRBV28 to TRBJ1-1, with TRBD1 matching over 10 bases. CDR3 length: 12 residues. The germline gives CDR1 MDHEN, CDR2 SYDVKM. With 5 bases clipped from V and 11 bases from J, the junction kept 5 bases outside the gene matches. The DNA for the CDR3 is TGTGCCAGCAGTAACGACAGGGGGCGGGCTTTCTTT. Its translation: CASSNDRGRAFF.

J is TRBJ1-6 and V is TRBV27; TRBD1 matches at 11 bases. This CDR3 has 15 amino acids. Germline V gives CDR1 MNHEY, CDR2 SMNVEV (reference sequence). The V gene end was trimmed by 3 bases and the J gene end by 7 bases; junction bases not matched to a gene: 2. CDR3 in DNA: TGTGCCAGCAGTTTGGGACAGGGGGGAAATTCACCCCTCCACTTT. Amino acids: CASSLGQGGNSPLHF.

V and J are TRBV6-5 and TRBJ2-2; 11 nucleotides match TRBD2. This CDR3 comprises 16 residues. V lost 4 bases, J lost 4 bases, and 5 bases stayed unmatched. Per the germline V gene, CDR1 is MNHEY and CDR2 is SVGAGI. The CDR3 nucleotides read TGTGCCAGCAGTTCCACTAGCGGGAGTCGCACCGGGGAGCTGTTTTTT. It translates to CASSSTSGSRTGELFF.

The rearrangement links TRBV11-2 to TRBJ2-1, with TRBD2 identical over 10 bases. The CDR3 length is 18 residues. The V gene end was trimmed by 1 base and the J gene end by 0 bases; junction bases not matched to a gene: 6. Germline CDR1 SGHAT, CDR2 FQNNGV. The CDR3 nucleotides read TGTGCCAGCAGCTTAGCCCCCAGCGGGGGGGGCTCCTACAATGAGCAGTTCTTC. This gives the protein CASSLAPSGGGSYNEQFF.

Notes on this clone: One end of the junction does not line up with germline, which may come from a read error. The chain uses TRBV7-7 and TRBJ2-2; TRBD2 matches at 7 bases. Germline assignment: CDR1 SSHAT and CDR2 FNYEAQ (reference sequence). This CDR3 has 15 amino acids. The CDR3 DNA is TGTGCTAGCAGACCAGCTAGCGGAAACACCGGGGAGCTGTTTTTT. Its protein is CASRPASGNTGELFF.

CDR3 nucleotides: TGTGCCAGTAGTCTATTACAGGGGAGTAACGAAAAACTGTTTTTT. Translating it yields CASSLLQGSNEKLFF. The genes are TRBV19 and TRBJ1-4; 7 positions agree with TRBD1. Germline V gene lookup returns CDR1 LNHDA and CDR2 SQIVND (reference sequence). CDR3 length: 15 amino acids. Losses at the gene ends were 5 bases for V and 8 bases for J; bases not matched to a gene: 11. Full variable domain (missing parts from reference TRBV19 and TRBJ1-4): DGGITQSPKYLFRKEGQNVTLSCEQNLNHDAMYWYRQDPGQGLRLIYYSQIVNDFQKGDIAEGYSVSREKKESFPLTVTSAQKNPTAFYLCASSLLQGSNEKLFFGSGTQLSVL.

This rearrangement joins TRBV5-1 to TRBJ2-7; a possible D gene is TRBD1 (6 bases). Trimming cost V 0 bases and J 3 bases, with 13 bases left between them. Per the germline V gene, CDR1 is SGHRS and CDR2 is YFSETQ. The CDR3 is 15 residues long. CDR3 residues: CASSLDGGASYEQYF. Here the CDR3 DNA reads TGCGCCAGCAGCTTGGATGGGGGCGCCAGCTACGAGCAGTACTTC.

The chain is built from TRBV18 and TRBJ1-2, with D uncertain. The ends were cut back, 6 bases at V and 5 bases at J, with 10 bases in the middle. The V gene's germline CDR1 is KGHSH and CDR2 LQKENI. The CDR3 contains 12 residues. CDR3 nucleotide sequence: TGTGCCAGCTCGGCTACAGATTATGGCTACACCTTC. It translates to CASSATDYGYTF.

The chain joins TRBV18 to TRBJ2-7; 7 positions agree with TRBD1. There are 15 residues in the CDR3. After removal of 4 bases from V and 2 bases from J, the junction contained 8 bases not matched to a gene. Germline V gene data show CDR1 as KGHSH and CDR2 as LQKENI. In DNA, the CDR3 is TGTGCCAGCTCACAACCGGGACAGCCAACCTACGAGCAGTACTTC. This translates into CASSQPGQPTYEQYF.

J is TRBJ2-7 and V is TRBV27, with 11 bases identical to TRBD2. This CDR3 is built from 14 residues. CDR1 is MNHEY, CDR2 SMNVEV, per germline (reference sequence). V shed 6 bases, J shed 9 bases, and the junction held 10 bases outside the gene matches. CDR3 region: CASRAGLAEAPQYF. CDR3 nucleotide sequence: TGTGCCAGCAGAGCGGGACTAGCGGAGGCCCCGCAGTACTTC.

This rearrangement joins TRBV6-5 to TRBJ1-1; TRBD1 might be the D (5 bases). Germline CDR1 MNHEY, CDR2 SVGAGI. Trimming left V 7 bases short and J 1 base short, with 7 bases between. The CDR3 contains 12 residues. CDR3 in DNA: TGTGCCAGCACCGACAGGAACACTGAAGCTTTCTTT. Its translation is CASTDRNTEAFF.

V gene TRBV24-1 combines with J gene TRBJ2-5; 15 bases match TRBD2. Germline lookup yields CDR1 KGHDR and CDR2 SFDVKD. V lost 1 base, J lost 2 bases, and 1 base stayed unmatched. The CDR3 is 17 amino acids. CDR3 DNA: TGTGCCACCAGTGATTTCGGGACTAGCGGGAGGCAAGAGACCCAGTACTTC. This translates into CATSDFGTSGRQETQYF.

V and J are TRBV20-1 and TRBJ2-7; D is uncertain. The CDR3 contains 14 residues. V shed 5 bases and J shed 0 bases, with 14 bases lying between them. CDR1 is DFQATT, CDR2 SNEGSKA, per germline (reference sequence). The CDR3 nucleotides read TGCAGTGCTGGTGCATTGCGAACCTCCTACGAGCAGTACTTC. Protein: CSAGALRTSYEQYF.

The chain joins TRBV19 to TRBJ1-2; 8 bases are a match to TRBD1. V was pared by 2 bases and J by 11 bases, with 7 bases of the junction left unmatched. The CDR3 runs to 13 residues. The germline gives CDR1 LNHDA, CDR2 SQIVND (reference sequence). CDR3 region: CASSINVRGQYTF. The CDR3 coding sequence is TGTGCCAGTAGTATAAACGTCAGGGGGCAATACACCTTC.